This entry lists 9 T cell receptor beta chains sequenced from one sample in a study of blood T cell repertoires in COVID-19. Assay used: immunoSEQ multiplex PCR; TCRdb lists only in-frame clones, some missing. There are 230,000 or so clones in the sample; roughly 90% occur only once, and 2.5% to 3% lies in the top ten. Sequenced input: PBMCs or T cells enriched from blood (not recorded which). These receptors were collected from a woman aged 25 to 45 who had recovered from COVID-19.

The DNA of the CDR3 is TGTGCCAGCAGCCAAGGACATAAAGGACAGGGGGACTATGGCTACACCTTC. Its translation is CASSQGHKGQGDYGYTF. V is TRBV3-1 (or the pseudogene TRBV3-2) and J is TRBJ1-2; TRBD1 matches at 10 bases. Looked up from germline, CDR1 is LGHDT and CDR2 is YNNKEL (reference sequence). The CDR3 consists of 17 residues. The V segment lost 1 base and the J segment 3 bases; nucleotides outside the gene matches: 8.

The chain recombines TRBV5-8 with TRBJ1-2; D uncertain. This CDR3 region has 13 residues. The germline V and J ends were trimmed by 1 base and 7 bases, with 11 bases remaining between them. In germline, CDR1 is SGHTS, CDR2 YDEGEE. The CDR3 coding sequence is TGTGCCAGCAGCTTGCTCTCGACTTCTGGCTACACCTTC. As protein: CASSLLSTSGYTF.

The gene calls are TRBV25-1 and TRBJ2-1; 8 bases line up with TRBD2. The length of the CDR3 is 13 residues. Per the germline V gene, CDR1 is MGHDK and CDR2 is SYGVNS. With 8 bases clipped from V and 15 bases from J, the junction kept 15 bases outside the gene matches. As DNA, the CDR3 is TGTGCCAGCGGGGAGCCAGCGGGGGTCACCTTGTTCTTC. Its protein is CASGEPAGVTLFF.

This chain links TRBV5-1 with TRBJ2-7; 8 nucleotides line up with TRBD2. Germline trimming cut 3 bases from V and 7 bases from J; bases unmatched to any gene: 9. Germline CDR1 reads SGHRS; CDR2 reads YFSETQ. The CDR3 extends over 14 amino acids. This CDR3 reads CASSSGTRLNEQYF. DNA for the CDR3: TGCGCCAGCAGCTCCGGGACTAGACTAAATGAGCAGTACTTC.

This chain joins TRBV5-4 and TRBJ1-2; TRBD1 matches at 9 bases. CDR1 is SGHNT, CDR2 YYREEE, per germline (reference sequence). V shed 0 bases and J 8 bases; nucleotides not matched to a gene: 8. The CDR3 spans 15 residues. The CDR3 reads CASSLESDRGWGYTF. The DNA for the CDR3 is TGTGCCAGCAGCTTGGAATCTGACAGGGGGTGGGGCTACACCTTC.

The chain employs TRBV4-2 and TRBJ2-1; D remains unclear. The germline V gene has CDR1 LGHNA and CDR2 YNFKEQ. There are 14 residues in the CDR3. Trimming stripped 0 bases from V and 3 bases from J, with 6 bases between. The CDR3 sequence: CASSQDAIYNEQFF. The DNA of the CDR3 is TGTGCCAGCAGCCAAGATGCTATCTACAATGAGCAGTTCTTC.

The chain is built from TRBV21-1 and TRBJ1-5. TRBV21-1 constitutes a pseudogene. The CDR3 is made up of 18 amino acids. CDR3 protein: CASSHKVGEGHTGQPQHF. DNA for the CDR3: TGTGCCAGCAGCCATAAAGTTGGGGAGGGACATACGGGTCAGCCCCAGCATTTT.

The genes are TRBV2 and TRBJ2-1; maybe TRBD1 (5 bases). Germline CDR1 reads SNHLY; CDR2 reads FYNNEI. V was trimmed by 6 bases and J by 4 bases, leaving 10 bases between them. The CDR3 covers 13 residues. CDR3 loop: CASRERQYNEQFF. For the CDR3, the DNA is TGTGCCAGCAGGGAACGACAGTACAATGAGCAGTTCTTC.

The gene calls are TRBV4-1 and TRBJ1-6; tentative D call: TRBD1 (6 bases). The V end lost 1 base, the J end lost 7 bases, and 14 bases lay between the germline ends. Germline V gives CDR1 MGHRA, CDR2 YSYEKL. The CDR3 covers 16 residues. The CDR3 coding sequence is TGCGCCAGCAGCCAAGTCGGGACATCGGGGAATTCACCCCTCCACTTT. It is translated as CASSQVGTSGNSPLHF.